This is a list of T cell receptor beta chains from one sample in a study of OX40 agonist ivuxolimab in advanced cancers. Sequenced by immunoSEQ multiplex PCR; TCRdb stores in-frame clones only, minus some. This table holds about 62,000 clones, around 79% found once. Sequencing was performed on CD4+ or CD8+ T cells sorted from blood, taken in a trial of the OX40 agonist ivuxolimab. The origin of the receptors is an adult with an advanced solid tumor such as melanoma, head and neck, liver or kidney cancer. Both conserved end residues are part of each CDR3. Fields, in order: J gene, clone size, D gene, V gene, CDR3 protein, CDR3 DNA. The D gene is left open where the match is weak. For some rows the clone size is stated as once, few or many, or as a class when expanded; others skip it.

J gene: TRBJ1-1; clone size: NA; D gene: NA; V gene: TRBV10-3; CDR3 protein: CAISEGFMNTEAFF; CDR3 DNA: TGTGCCATCAGTGAGGGCTTCATGAACACTGAAGCTTTCTTT
J gene: TRBJ2-7; clone size: NA; D gene: TRBD2; V gene: TRBV18; CDR3 protein: CASSRLAGGIEQYF; CDR3 DNA: TGTGCCAGCTCAAGACTAGCGGGGGGGATCGAGCAGTACTTC
J gene: TRBJ1-5; clone size: NA; D gene: NA; V gene: TRBV2; CDR3 protein: CASRETYNQPQHF; CDR3 DNA: TGTGCCAGCAGGGAGACCTACAATCAGCCCCAGCATTTT
J gene: TRBJ1-2; clone size: NA; D gene: NA; V gene: TRBV11-2; CDR3 protein: CASSPGGWGADGYTF; CDR3 DNA: TGTGCCAGCAGCCCTGGGGGTTGGGGAGCTGATGGCTACACCTTC
J gene: TRBJ1-2; clone size: NA; D gene: NA; V gene: TRBV11-2; CDR3 protein: CASRPGGSHYGYTF; CDR3 DNA: TGTGCCAGCAGACCAGGCGGATCTCACTATGGCTACACCTTC
J gene: TRBJ2-4; clone size: NA; D gene: NA; V gene: TRBV27; CDR3 protein: CASSLLSELAKNIQYF; CDR3 DNA: TGTGCCAGCAGTTTGCTCAGCGAGCTAGCCAAAAACATTCAGTACTTC
J gene: TRBJ1-1; clone size: NA; D gene: TRBD1; V gene: TRBV7-9; CDR3 protein: CASSRGQGGNTEAFF; CDR3 DNA: TGTGCCAGCAGCCGCGGACAGGGTGGGAACACTGAAGCTTTCTTT
J gene: TRBJ1-6; clone size: NA; D gene: TRBD1; V gene: TRBV2; CDR3 protein: CAREGQGSNSPLHF; CDR3 DNA: TGTGCCAGAGAGGGACAGGGGTCTAATTCACCCCTCCACTTT
J gene: TRBJ2-7; clone size: NA; D gene: TRBD1; V gene: TRBV7-9; CDR3 protein: CASSPPRTGPYEQYF; CDR3 DNA: TGTGCCAGCAGCCCCCCCCGGACAGGACCCTACGAGCAGTACTTC
J gene: TRBJ2-2; clone size: NA; D gene: NA; V gene: TRBV7-8; CDR3 protein: CASSLGAFRGTGELFF; CDR3 DNA: TGTGCCAGCAGCTTAGGAGCCTTTCGGGGCACCGGGGAGCTGTTTTTT
J gene: TRBJ1-1; clone size: once; D gene: NA; V gene: TRBV25-1; CDR3 protein: CASRNSRSPLVLTEAFF; CDR3 DNA: TGTGCCAGCAGAAACTCCCGAAGCCCGCTCGTGCTCACTGAAGCTTTCTTT
J gene: TRBJ1-1; clone size: NA; D gene: NA; V gene: TRBV5-5; CDR3 protein: CASSLSGPTNTEAFF; CDR3 DNA: TGTGCCAGCAGCCTCTCGGGACCCACGAACACTGAAGCTTTCTTT
J gene: TRBJ1-2; clone size: NA; D gene: NA; V gene: TRBV19; CDR3 protein: CASRRGAGYGYTF; CDR3 DNA: TGTGCCAGTAGAAGGGGGGCAGGCTATGGCTACACCTTC
J gene: TRBJ2-1; clone size: NA; D gene: NA; V gene: TRBV10-1; CDR3 protein: CASKQQEYDNEQFF; CDR3 DNA: TGCGCCAGCAAACAACAGGAGTATGACAATGAGCAGTTCTTC
J gene: TRBJ2-1; clone size: few; D gene: NA; V gene: TRBV11-1; CDR3 protein: CASSRGELEQFF; CDR3 DNA: TGTGCCAGCAGTCGAGGGGAGTTGGAGCAGTTCTTC
J gene: TRBJ2-2; clone size: NA; D gene: NA; V gene: TRBV6-5; CDR3 protein: CASGTGTANTGELFF; CDR3 DNA: TGTGCCAGCGGTACCGGGACCGCGAACACCGGGGAGCTGTTTTTT
J gene: TRBJ1-5; clone size: NA; D gene: TRBD1; V gene: TRBV18; CDR3 protein: CASSPYQGAGQPQHF; CDR3 DNA: TGTGCCAGCTCACCATACCAGGGGGCGGGCCAGCCCCAGCATTTT
J gene: TRBJ1-1; clone size: NA; D gene: NA; V gene: TRBV2; CDR3 protein: CASRRAFMNTEAFF; CDR3 DNA: TGTGCCAGCAGAAGGGCATTTATGAACACTGAAGCTTTCTTT
J gene: TRBJ1-2; clone size: NA; D gene: TRBD1; V gene: TRBV5-1; CDR3 protein: CASSEGQGYGYTF; CDR3 DNA: TGCGCCAGCAGCGAGGGACAGGGCTATGGCTACACCTTC
J gene: TRBJ1-2; clone size: NA; D gene: NA; V gene: TRBV28; CDR3 protein: CASKVFQGSGYGYTF; CDR3 DNA: TGTGCCAGCAAAGTTTTTCAGGGGAGCGGGTATGGCTACACCTTC
J gene: TRBJ2-2; clone size: NA; D gene: TRBD2; V gene: TRBV18; CDR3 protein: CASSPAGLAGGPGELFF; CDR3 DNA: TGTGCCAGCTCGCCCGCCGGACTAGCGGGAGGGCCTGGGGAGCTGTTTTTT
J gene: TRBJ2-3; clone size: NA; D gene: TRBD1; V gene: TRBV5-4; CDR3 protein: CASSGGTGFTDTQYF; CDR3 DNA: TGTGCCAGCAGCGGCGGGACAGGATTCACAGATACGCAGTATTTT
J gene: TRBJ2-3; clone size: once; D gene: NA; V gene: TRBV5-4; CDR3 protein: CASVLGGTSTDTQYF; CDR3 DNA: TGTGCCAGCGTCCTAGGGGGTACGAGCACAGATACGCAGTATTTT
J gene: TRBJ1-1; clone size: many; D gene: NA; V gene: TRBV18; CDR3 protein: CASSPPDRGGTEAFF; CDR3 DNA: TGTGCCAGCTCACCACCGGATCGTGGGGGCACTGAAGCTTTCTTT
J gene: TRBJ2-2; clone size: NA; D gene: TRBD2; V gene: TRBV4-3; CDR3 protein: CASSQGLAGVGTTVGGELFF; CDR3 DNA: TGCGCCAGCAGCCAGGGACTAGCGGGAGTCGGTACCACAGTGGGCGGGGAGCTGTTTTTT
J gene: TRBJ1-1; clone size: NA; D gene: NA; V gene: TRBV5-1; CDR3 protein: CASSLGTLTEAFF; CDR3 DNA: TGCGCCAGCAGCCTTGGGACTCTCACTGAAGCTTTCTTT
J gene: TRBJ2-1; clone size: NA; D gene: NA; V gene: TRBV28; CDR3 protein: CASSLLSSSYNEQFF; CDR3 DNA: TGTGCCAGCAGTTTATTGTCAAGCTCCTACAATGAGCAGTTCTTC
J gene: TRBJ2-3; clone size: NA; D gene: NA; V gene: TRBV18; CDR3 protein: CASSLASTPSTDTQYF; CDR3 DNA: TGTGCCAGCTCACTGGCTAGCACCCCTAGCACAGATACGCAGTATTTT
J gene: TRBJ2-2; clone size: few; D gene: TRBD1; V gene: TRBV19; CDR3 protein: CATRQGARELFF; CDR3 DNA: TGTGCCACTCGACAGGGGGCGAGGGAGCTGTTTTTT
J gene: TRBJ1-1; clone size: once; D gene: NA; V gene: TRBV28; CDR3 protein: CASSPRKDSLYTEAFF; CDR3 DNA: TGTGCCAGCAGTCCGAGAAAGGACAGCCTGTACACTGAAGCTTTCTTT
J gene: TRBJ2-1; clone size: NA; D gene: NA; V gene: TRBV19; CDR3 protein: CASSMGSGNEQFF; CDR3 DNA: TGTGCCAGTAGTATGGGGTCCGGTAATGAGCAGTTCTTC
J gene: TRBJ2-3; clone size: NA; D gene: TRBD2; V gene: TRBV7-9; CDR3 protein: CASSLLGLGSTDTQYF; CDR3 DNA: TGTGCCAGCAGCCTCTTGGGACTAGGTAGCACAGATACGCAGTATTTT
J gene: TRBJ2-1; clone size: NA; D gene: NA; V gene: TRBV11-2; CDR3 protein: CASSYETGPYNEQFF; CDR3 DNA: TGTGCCAGCAGCTACGAGACAGGACCCTACAATGAGCAGTTCTTC
J gene: TRBJ2-3; clone size: many; D gene: NA; V gene: TRBV5-1; CDR3 protein: CASSLYGFTDTQYF; CDR3 DNA: TGCGCCAGCAGCTTATACGGGTTCACAGATACGCAGTATTTT
J gene: TRBJ2-2; clone size: NA; D gene: TRBD2; V gene: TRBV10-3; CDR3 protein: CAISERTSALTGELSF; CDR3 DNA: TGTGCCATCAGTGAGAGGACTAGCGCACTCACCGGGGAGCTGTCTTTT
J gene: TRBJ2-1; clone size: NA; D gene: NA; V gene: TRBV6-4; CDR3 protein: CASRPEYPYNEQFF; CDR3 DNA: TGTGCCAGCAGGCCGGAGTATCCCTACAATGAGCAGTTCTTC
J gene: TRBJ2-3; clone size: once; D gene: NA; V gene: TRBV27; CDR3 protein: CASSLSLGSITDTQYF; CDR3 DNA: TGTGCCAGCAGTTTATCGTTGGGTTCCATCACAGATACGCAGTATTTT
J gene: TRBJ2-1; clone size: NA; D gene: TRBD2; V gene: TRBV15; CDR3 protein: CATSRGGLAGVNEQFF; CDR3 DNA: TGTGCCACCAGCAGAGGGGGACTAGCGGGAGTTAATGAGCAGTTCTTC
J gene: TRBJ2-7; clone size: NA; D gene: TRBD1; V gene: TRBV7-9; CDR3 protein: CASSLGTGAYEQYF; CDR3 DNA: TGTGCCAGCAGCTTAGGGACAGGGGCCTACGAGCAGTACTTC
J gene: TRBJ2-7; clone size: NA; D gene: NA; V gene: TRBV6-6; CDR3 protein: CASTGTITYEQYF; CDR3 DNA: TGTGCCAGCACGGGCACCATTACCTACGAGCAGTACTTC
J gene: TRBJ2-3; clone size: NA; D gene: NA; V gene: TRBV6-5; CDR3 protein: CASSYMGEGTDTQYF; CDR3 DNA: TGTGCCAGCAGTTACATGGGGGAGGGCACAGATACGCAGTATTTT
J gene: TRBJ1-5; clone size: NA; D gene: NA; V gene: TRBV7-9; CDR3 protein: CASSRDNNQPQHF; CDR3 DNA: TGTGCCAGCAGCCGGGACAACAATCAGCCCCAGCATTTT
J gene: TRBJ2-7; clone size: NA; D gene: NA; V gene: TRBV11-2; CDR3 protein: CASSFATLAYEQYF; CDR3 DNA: TGTGCCAGCAGCTTCGCAACCTTAGCCTACGAGCAGTACTTC
J gene: TRBJ2-1; clone size: NA; D gene: NA; V gene: TRBV6-4; CDR3 protein: CARGSSYNEQFF; CDR3 DNA: TGTGCCAGAGGGAGCTCCTACAATGAGCAGTTCTTC
J gene: TRBJ2-5; clone size: NA; D gene: NA; V gene: TRBV5-1; CDR3 protein: CASSLRAPTETQYF; CDR3 DNA: TGCGCCAGCAGCCTCCGGGCCCCGACGGAGACCCAGTACTTC
J gene: TRBJ1-1; clone size: NA; D gene: TRBD1; V gene: TRBV7-9; CDR3 protein: CASSLGTGGRTFF; CDR3 DNA: TGTGCCAGCAGCTTAGGAACAGGGGGCAGAACTTTCTTT
J gene: TRBJ2-1; clone size: once; D gene: NA; V gene: TRBV7-9; CDR3 protein: CASSLVWNEQFF; CDR3 DNA: TGTGCCAGCAGCTTGGTGTGGAATGAGCAGTTCTTC
J gene: TRBJ2-5; clone size: NA; D gene: TRBD1; V gene: TRBV19; CDR3 protein: CASSKRTGGQETQYF; CDR3 DNA: TGTGCCAGTAGCAAACGCACAGGGGGCCAAGAGACCCAGTACTTC
J gene: TRBJ2-7; clone size: NA; D gene: TRBD2; V gene: TRBV2; CDR3 protein: CASSEASGSYEQYF; CDR3 DNA: TGTGCCAGCAGTGAGGCTAGCGGGAGCTACGAGCAGTACTTC
J gene: TRBJ1-4; clone size: NA; D gene: NA; V gene: TRBV5-6; CDR3 protein: CASSFLADATNEKLFF; CDR3 DNA: TGTGCCAGCAGCTTTTTGGCCGATGCAACTAATGAAAAACTGTTTTTT
J gene: TRBJ2-1; clone size: NA; D gene: NA; V gene: TRBV5-8; CDR3 protein: CASSLEVAAGNEQFF; CDR3 DNA: TGTGCCAGCAGCTTGGAGGTCGCAGCGGGCAATGAGCAGTTCTTC
J gene: TRBJ2-3; clone size: few; D gene: NA; V gene: TRBV2; CDR3 protein: CASSLDDTDTQYF; CDR3 DNA: TGTGCCAGCAGCCTAGATGACACAGATACGCAGTATTTT
J gene: TRBJ2-5; clone size: NA; D gene: NA; V gene: TRBV29-1; CDR3 protein: CSAPLNRNQETQYF; CDR3 DNA: TGCAGCGCCCCATTGAACAGAAACCAAGAGACCCAGTACTTC
J gene: TRBJ2-5; clone size: few; D gene: TRBD1; V gene: TRBV18; CDR3 protein: CASSSIPGQETQETQYF; CDR3 DNA: TGTGCCAGCTCAAGTATTCCGGGACAGGAGACTCAAGAGACCCAGTACTTC
J gene: TRBJ1-2; clone size: many; D gene: NA; V gene: TRBV19; CDR3 protein: CASSIEQNYGYTF; CDR3 DNA: TGTGCCAGTAGTATAGAACAGAACTATGGCTACACCTTC
J gene: TRBJ1-2; clone size: NA; D gene: NA; V gene: TRBV19; CDR3 protein: CASKGRGYGYTF; CDR3 DNA: TGTGCCAGTAAAGGCAGGGGCTATGGCTACACCTTC
J gene: TRBJ2-1; clone size: NA; D gene: TRBD2; V gene: TRBV4-2; CDR3 protein: CASSQPGTSGRDYNEQFF; CDR3 DNA: TGTGCCAGCAGCCAACCCGGGACTAGCGGGAGGGATTACAATGAGCAGTTCTTC
J gene: TRBJ1-1; clone size: once; D gene: TRBD1; V gene: TRBV27; CDR3 protein: CASSLSKGGGPSRLNTEAFF; CDR3 DNA: TGTGCCAGCAGTTTATCGAAGGGAGGGGGCCCCTCACGTTTGAACACTGAAGCTTTCTTT
J gene: TRBJ2-5; clone size: NA; D gene: NA; V gene: TRBV19; CDR3 protein: CASSIGTSWQETQYF; CDR3 DNA: TGTGCCAGTAGTATAGGTACTAGCTGGCAGGAGACCCAGTACTTC